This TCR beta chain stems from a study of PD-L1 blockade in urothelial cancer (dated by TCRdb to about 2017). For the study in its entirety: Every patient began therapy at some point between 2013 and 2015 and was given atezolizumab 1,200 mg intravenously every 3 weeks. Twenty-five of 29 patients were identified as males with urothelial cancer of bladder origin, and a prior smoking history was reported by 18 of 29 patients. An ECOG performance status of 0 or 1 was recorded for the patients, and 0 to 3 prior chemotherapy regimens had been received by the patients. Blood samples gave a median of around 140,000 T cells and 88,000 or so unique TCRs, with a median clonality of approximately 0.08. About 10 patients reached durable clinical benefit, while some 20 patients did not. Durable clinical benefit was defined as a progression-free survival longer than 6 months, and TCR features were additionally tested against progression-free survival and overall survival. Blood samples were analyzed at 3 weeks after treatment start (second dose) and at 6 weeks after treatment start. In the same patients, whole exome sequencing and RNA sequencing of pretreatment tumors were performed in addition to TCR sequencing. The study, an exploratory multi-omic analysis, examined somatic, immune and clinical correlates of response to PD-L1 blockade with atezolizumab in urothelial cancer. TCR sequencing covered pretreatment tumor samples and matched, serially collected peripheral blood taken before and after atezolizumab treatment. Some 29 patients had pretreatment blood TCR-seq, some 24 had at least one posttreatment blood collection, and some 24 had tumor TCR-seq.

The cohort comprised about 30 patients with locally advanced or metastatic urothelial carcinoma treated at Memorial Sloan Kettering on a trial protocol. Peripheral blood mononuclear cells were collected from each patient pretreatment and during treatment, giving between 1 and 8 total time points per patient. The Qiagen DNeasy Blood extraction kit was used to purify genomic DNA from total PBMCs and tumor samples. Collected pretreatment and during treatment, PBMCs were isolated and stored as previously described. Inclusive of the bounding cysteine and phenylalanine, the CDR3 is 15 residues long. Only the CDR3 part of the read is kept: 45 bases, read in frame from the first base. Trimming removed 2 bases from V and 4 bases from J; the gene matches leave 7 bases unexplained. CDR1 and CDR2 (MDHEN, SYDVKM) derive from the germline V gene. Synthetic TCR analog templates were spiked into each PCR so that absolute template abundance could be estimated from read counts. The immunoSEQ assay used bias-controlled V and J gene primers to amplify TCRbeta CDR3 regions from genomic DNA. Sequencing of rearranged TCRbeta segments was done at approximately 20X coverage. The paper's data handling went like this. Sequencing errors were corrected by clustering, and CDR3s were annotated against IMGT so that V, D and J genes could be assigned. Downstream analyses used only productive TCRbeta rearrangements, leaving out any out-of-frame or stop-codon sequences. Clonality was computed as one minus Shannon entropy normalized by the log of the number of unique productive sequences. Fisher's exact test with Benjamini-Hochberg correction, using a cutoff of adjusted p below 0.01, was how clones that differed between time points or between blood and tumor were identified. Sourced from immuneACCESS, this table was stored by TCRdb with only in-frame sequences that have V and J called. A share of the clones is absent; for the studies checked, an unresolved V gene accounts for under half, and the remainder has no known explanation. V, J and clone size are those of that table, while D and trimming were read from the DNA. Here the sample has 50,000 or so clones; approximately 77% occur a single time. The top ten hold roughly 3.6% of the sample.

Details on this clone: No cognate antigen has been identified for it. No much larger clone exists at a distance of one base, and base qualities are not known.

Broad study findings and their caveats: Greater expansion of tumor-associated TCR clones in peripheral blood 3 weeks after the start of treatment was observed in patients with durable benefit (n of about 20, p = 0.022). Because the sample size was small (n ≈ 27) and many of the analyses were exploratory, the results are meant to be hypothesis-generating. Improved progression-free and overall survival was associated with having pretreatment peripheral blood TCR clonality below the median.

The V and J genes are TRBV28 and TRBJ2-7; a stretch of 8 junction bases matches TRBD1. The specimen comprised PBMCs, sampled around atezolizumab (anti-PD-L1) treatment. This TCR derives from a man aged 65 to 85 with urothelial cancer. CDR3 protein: CASSLTTGGRYEQYF. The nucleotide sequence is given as TGTGCCAGCAGTTTAACTACAGGGGGAAGATACGAGCAGTACTTC.